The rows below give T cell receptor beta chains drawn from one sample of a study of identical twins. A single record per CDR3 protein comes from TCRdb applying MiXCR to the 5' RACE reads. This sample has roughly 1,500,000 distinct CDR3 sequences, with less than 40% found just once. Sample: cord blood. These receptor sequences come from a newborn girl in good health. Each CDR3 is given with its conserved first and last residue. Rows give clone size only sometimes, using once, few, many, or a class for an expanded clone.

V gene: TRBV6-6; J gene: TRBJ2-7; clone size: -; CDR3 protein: CASSYGQGSSYEQYF
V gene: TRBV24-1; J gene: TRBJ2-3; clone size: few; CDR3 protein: CATSDPAGLEPGNTQYF
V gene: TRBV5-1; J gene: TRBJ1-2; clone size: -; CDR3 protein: CASSLVGGRTGYTF
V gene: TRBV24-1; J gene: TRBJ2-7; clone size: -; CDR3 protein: CATSDLQNRVTYEQYF
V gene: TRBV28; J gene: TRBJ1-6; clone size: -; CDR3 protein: CAGSIRPGQYNSPLHF
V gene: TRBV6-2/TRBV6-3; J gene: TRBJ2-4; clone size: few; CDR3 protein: CASSPQAQNIQYF
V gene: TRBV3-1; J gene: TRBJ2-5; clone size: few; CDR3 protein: CASSPGLGNQETQYF
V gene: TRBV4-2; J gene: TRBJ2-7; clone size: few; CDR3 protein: CASSQAHREADEQYF
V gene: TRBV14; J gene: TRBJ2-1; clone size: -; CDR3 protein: CASRSTGEDNEQFF
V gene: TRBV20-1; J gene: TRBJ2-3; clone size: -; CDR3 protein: CSEAGGTDTQYF
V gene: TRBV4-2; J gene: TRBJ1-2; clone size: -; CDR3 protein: CASSKDPTQTDYGYTF
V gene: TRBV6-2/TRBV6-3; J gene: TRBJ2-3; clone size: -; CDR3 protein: CASRTSGRMDTQYF
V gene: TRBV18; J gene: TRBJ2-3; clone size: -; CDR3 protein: CASSPLGWTTSTDTQYF
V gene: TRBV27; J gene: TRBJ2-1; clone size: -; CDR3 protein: CASRSQGAVSSYNEQFF
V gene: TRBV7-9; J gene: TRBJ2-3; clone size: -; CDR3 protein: CASSSLSRGSTDTQYF
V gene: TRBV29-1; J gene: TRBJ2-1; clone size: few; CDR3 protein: CSVDGLAGGIYNEQFF
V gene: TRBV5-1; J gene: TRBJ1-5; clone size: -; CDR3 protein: CASSLGVGPNQPQHF
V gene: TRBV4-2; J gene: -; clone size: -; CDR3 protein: CASSQGLVGDYEQYF
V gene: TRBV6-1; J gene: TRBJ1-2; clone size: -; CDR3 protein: CASSEPGLSNYGYTF
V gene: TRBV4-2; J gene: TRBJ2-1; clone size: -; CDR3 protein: CASSQFGTVNEQFF
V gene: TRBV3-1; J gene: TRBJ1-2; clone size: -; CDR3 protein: CASSQRESGQGVYGYTF
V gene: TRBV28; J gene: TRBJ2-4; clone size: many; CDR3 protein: CASKSRTGGNIQYF
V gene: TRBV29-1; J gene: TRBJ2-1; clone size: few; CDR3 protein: CSAGLALNEQFF
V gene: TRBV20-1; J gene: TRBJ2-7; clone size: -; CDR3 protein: CSAQLPGTQVYEQYF
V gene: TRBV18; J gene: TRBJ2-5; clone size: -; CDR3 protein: CASSPGTVKPETQYF
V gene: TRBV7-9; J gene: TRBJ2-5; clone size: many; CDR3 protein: CASSLAQGGETQYF
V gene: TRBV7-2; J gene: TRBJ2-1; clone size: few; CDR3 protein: CASSLPSGISYNEQFF
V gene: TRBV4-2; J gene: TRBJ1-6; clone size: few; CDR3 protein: CASSLGALNSPLHF
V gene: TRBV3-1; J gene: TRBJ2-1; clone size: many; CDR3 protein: CASSPNRDFFYNEQFF
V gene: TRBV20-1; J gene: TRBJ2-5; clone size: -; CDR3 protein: CSARAFASGGSKTQYF
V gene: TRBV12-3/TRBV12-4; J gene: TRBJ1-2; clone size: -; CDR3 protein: CASTIRGTGWIGGYTF
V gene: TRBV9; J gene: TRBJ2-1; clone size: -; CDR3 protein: CASSADRGGEQFF
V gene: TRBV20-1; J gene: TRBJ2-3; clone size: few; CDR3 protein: CSARDGYTQYF
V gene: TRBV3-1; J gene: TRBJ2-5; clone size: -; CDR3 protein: CASIETGAYQETQYF
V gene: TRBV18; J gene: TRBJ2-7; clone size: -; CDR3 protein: CASSPGLAGDFEQYF
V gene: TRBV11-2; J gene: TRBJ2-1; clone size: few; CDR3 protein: CASSLPSGGYNEQFF
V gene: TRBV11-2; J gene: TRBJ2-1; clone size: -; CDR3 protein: CASSVDRRTKQFF
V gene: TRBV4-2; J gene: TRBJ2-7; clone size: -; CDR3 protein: CASSLNGDRGYEQYF
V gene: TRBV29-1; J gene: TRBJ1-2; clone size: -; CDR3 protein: CSGGQGLGGYTF
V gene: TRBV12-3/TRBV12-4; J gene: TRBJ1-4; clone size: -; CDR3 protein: CASSLEGRGNEKLFF
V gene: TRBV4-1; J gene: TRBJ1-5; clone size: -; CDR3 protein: CASSQDGRVQPQHF
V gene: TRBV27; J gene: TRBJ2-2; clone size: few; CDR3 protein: CASKRKREAGELFF
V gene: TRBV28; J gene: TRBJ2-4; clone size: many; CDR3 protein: CASSGGLWSKNIQYF
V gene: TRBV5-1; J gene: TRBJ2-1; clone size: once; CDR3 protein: CASSSTSRPSYEQFF
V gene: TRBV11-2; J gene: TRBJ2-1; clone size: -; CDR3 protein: CASSRPQAPYEQFF
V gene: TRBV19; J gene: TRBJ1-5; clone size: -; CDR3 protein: CASSIRQGAQPQHF
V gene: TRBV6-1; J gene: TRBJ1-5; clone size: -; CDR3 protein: CASRDGYSNQPQHF
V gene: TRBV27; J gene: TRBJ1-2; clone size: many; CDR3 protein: CASSLQGGGGYTF
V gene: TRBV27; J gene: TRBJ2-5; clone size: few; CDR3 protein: CASSLLGQEETQYF
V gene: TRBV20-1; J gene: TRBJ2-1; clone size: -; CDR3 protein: CSAASGVVGNEQFF
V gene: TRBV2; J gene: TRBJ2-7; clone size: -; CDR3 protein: CASSNRLPSLYYEQYF
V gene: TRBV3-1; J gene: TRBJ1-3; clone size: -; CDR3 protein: CAGSQGFPGTASPAGNTIYF
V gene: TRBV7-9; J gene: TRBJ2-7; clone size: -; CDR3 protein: CASSPRETPYEQYF